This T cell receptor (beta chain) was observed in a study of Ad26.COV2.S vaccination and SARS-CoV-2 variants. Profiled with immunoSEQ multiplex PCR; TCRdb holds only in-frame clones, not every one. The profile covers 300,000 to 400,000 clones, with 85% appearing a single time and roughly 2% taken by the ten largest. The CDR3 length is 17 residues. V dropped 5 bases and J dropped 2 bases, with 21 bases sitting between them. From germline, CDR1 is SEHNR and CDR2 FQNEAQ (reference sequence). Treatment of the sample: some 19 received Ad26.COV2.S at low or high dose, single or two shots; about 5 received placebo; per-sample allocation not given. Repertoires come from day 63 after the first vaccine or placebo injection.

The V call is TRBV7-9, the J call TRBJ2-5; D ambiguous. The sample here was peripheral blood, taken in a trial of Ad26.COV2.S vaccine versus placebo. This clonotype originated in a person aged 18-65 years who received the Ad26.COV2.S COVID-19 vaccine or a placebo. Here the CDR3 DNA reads TGTGCCAGCAGCCCCTGGGGATTTACGGAAACTCAAGAGACCCAGTACTTC. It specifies CASSPWGFTETQETQYF. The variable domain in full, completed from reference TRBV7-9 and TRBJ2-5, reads DTGVSQNPRHKITKRGQNVTFRCDPISEHNRLYWYRQTLGQGPEFLTYFQNEAQLEKSRLLSDRFSAERPKGSFSTLEIQRTEQGDSAMYLCASSPWGFTETQETQYFGPGTRLLVL.